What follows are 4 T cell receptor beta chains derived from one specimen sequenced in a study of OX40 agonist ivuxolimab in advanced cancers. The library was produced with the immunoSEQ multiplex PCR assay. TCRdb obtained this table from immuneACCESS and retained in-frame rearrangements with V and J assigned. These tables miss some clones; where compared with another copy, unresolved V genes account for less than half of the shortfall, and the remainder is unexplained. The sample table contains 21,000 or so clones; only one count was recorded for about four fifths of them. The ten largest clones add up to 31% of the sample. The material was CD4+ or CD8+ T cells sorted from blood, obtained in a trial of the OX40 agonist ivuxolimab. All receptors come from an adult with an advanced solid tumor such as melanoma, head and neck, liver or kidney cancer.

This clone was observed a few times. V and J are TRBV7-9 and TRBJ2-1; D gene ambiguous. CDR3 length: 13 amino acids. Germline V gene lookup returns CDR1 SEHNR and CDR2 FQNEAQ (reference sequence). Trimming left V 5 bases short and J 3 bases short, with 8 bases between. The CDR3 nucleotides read TGTGCCAGCAGCCCCCCTATCTACAATGAGCAGTTCTTC. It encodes CASSPPIYNEQFF. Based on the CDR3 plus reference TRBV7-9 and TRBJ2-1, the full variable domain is DTGVSQNPRHKITKRGQNVTFRCDPISEHNRLYWYRQTLGQGPEFLTYFQNEAQLEKSRLLSDRFSAERPKGSFSTLEIQRTEQGDSAMYLCASSPPIYNEQFFGPGTRLTVL.

CDR3 sequence reads: CASSPGRGPYEQYF. The DNA of the CDR3 is TGTGCCAGTAGTCCCGGCAGGGGGCCTTACGAGCAGTACTTC. The chain carries TRBV19 and TRBJ2-7; 8 nucleotides agree with TRBD1. V was pared by 5 bases and J by 4 bases, with 7 bases of the junction left unmatched. The CDR3 sequence is 14 residues long. In germline, CDR1 is LNHDA, CDR2 SQIVND (reference sequence). The variable domain in full, completed from reference TRBV19 and TRBJ2-7, reads DGGITQSPKYLFRKEGQNVTLSCEQNLNHDAMYWYRQDPGQGLRLIYYSQIVNDFQKGDIAEGYSVSREKKESFPLTVTSAQKNPTAFYLCASSPGRGPYEQYFGPGTRLTVT.

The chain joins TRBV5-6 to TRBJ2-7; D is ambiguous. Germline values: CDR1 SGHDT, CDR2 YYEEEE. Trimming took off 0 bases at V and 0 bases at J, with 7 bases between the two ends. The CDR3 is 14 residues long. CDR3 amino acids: CASSLGQNSYEQYF. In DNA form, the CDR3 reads TGTGCCAGCAGCTTGGGGCAGAACTCCTACGAGCAGTACTTC.

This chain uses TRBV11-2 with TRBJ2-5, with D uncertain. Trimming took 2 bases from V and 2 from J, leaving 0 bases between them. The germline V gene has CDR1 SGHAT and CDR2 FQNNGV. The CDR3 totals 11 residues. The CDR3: CASSLQETQYF. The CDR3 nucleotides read TGTGCCAGCAGCTTACAAGAGACCCAGTACTTC.